A selection of T cell receptor beta chains follows, all from one sample in a study of regulatory T cells in long-lasting Graves disease. One entry per CDR3 protein results from TCRdb running MiXCR on the multiplex PCR reads. The repertoire has approximately 490,000 distinct CDR3 sequences, around 15% of them found once; the top ten carry less than 15%. Another study also made use of these data, one on T cells in Graves' hyperthyroidism and ophthalmopathy.

Sequenced material: peripheral blood mononuclear cells (PBMCs), taken at new diagnosis, from a patient treated with antithyroid drugs. These receptors came from a man in his forties or fifties with Graves disease. CDR3s include the opening cysteine and the closing phenylalanine or tryptophan. Each record gives: CDR3 protein, CDR3 DNA, V gene, D gene, clone size, J gene. D genes are given only for firm matches. Some rows mark clone size as missing; the rest say once, few, many or name a class of expanded clone.

CDR3aa: CASRSGQLYGYTF; CDR3nt: TGTGCCAGCAGGAGCGGACAACTCTATGGCTACACCTTC; v_gene: TRBV6-1; d_gene: -; abundance: many; j_gene: TRBJ1-2
CDR3aa: CAWSVTGSSRTQYF; CDR3nt: TGTGCCTGGAGTGTTACGGGTTCTTCCCGTACGCAGTATTTT; v_gene: TRBV30; d_gene: -; abundance: many; j_gene: TRBJ2-3
CDR3aa: CATSALGVSDNEQFF; CDR3nt: TGTGCCACCAGTGCCCTCGGGGTATCGGACAATGAGCAGTTCTTC; v_gene: TRBV24-1; d_gene: -; abundance: many; j_gene: TRBJ2-1
CDR3aa: CASSLATTGELFF; CDR3nt: TGTGCCAGCTCACTGGCCACCACCGGGGAGCTGTTTTTT; v_gene: TRBV18; d_gene: -; abundance: once; j_gene: TRBJ2-2
CDR3aa: CSVEWDSMNTEAFF; CDR3nt: TGCAGCGTTGAGTGGGACAGTATGAACACTGAAGCTTTCTTT; v_gene: TRBV29-1; d_gene: TRBD1; abundance: -; j_gene: TRBJ1-1
CDR3aa: CASSQPGTRETQYF; CDR3nt: TGCGCCAGCAGCCAACCAGGGACTCGGGAGACCCAGTACTTC; v_gene: TRBV4-1; d_gene: -; abundance: few; j_gene: TRBJ2-5
CDR3aa: CASSTRTGGAGTEAFF; CDR3nt: TGTGCCAGCAGTACCCGGACAGGGGGCGCTGGAACTGAAGCTTTCTTT; v_gene: TRBV28; d_gene: TRBD1; abundance: many; j_gene: TRBJ1-1
CDR3aa: CSVSPNYGYTF; CDR3nt: TGCAGCGTCTCCCCGAACTATGGCTACACCTTC; v_gene: TRBV29-1; d_gene: -; abundance: few; j_gene: TRBJ1-2
CDR3aa: CASSQDLSLAGGPGSYNEQFF; CDR3nt: TGCGCCAGCAGCCAAGATCTTAGCCTAGCGGGAGGGCCGGGCTCCTACAATGAGCAGTTCTTC; v_gene: TRBV4-1; d_gene: TRBD2; abundance: -; j_gene: TRBJ2-1
CDR3aa: CASSLDLQGFYGHEQYF; CDR3nt: TGTGCCAGCAGTTTAGACCTACAGGGGTTTTATGGACACGAGCAGTACTTC; v_gene: TRBV28; d_gene: TRBD1; abundance: few; j_gene: TRBJ2-7
CDR3aa: CASRPGTGVGGELFF; CDR3nt: TGTGCCAGCAGACCCGGGACAGGGGTTGGCGGGGAGCTGTTTTTT; v_gene: TRBV2; d_gene: TRBD1; abundance: many; j_gene: TRBJ2-2
CDR3aa: CASSFVRATNEKLFF; CDR3nt: TGTGCCAGCAGCTTCGTAAGGGCAACTAATGAAAAACTGTTTTTT; v_gene: TRBV7-8; d_gene: -; abundance: many; j_gene: TRBJ1-4
CDR3aa: CASSRDWSSYNEQFF; CDR3nt: TGTGCCAGCAGCCGGGACTGGAGCTCCTACAATGAGCAGTTCTTC; v_gene: TRBV7-3; d_gene: -; abundance: many; j_gene: TRBJ2-1
CDR3aa: CSTRTGTYNEQFF; CDR3nt: TGCAGCACTAGGACAGGGACATACAATGAGCAGTTCTTC; v_gene: TRBV29-1; d_gene: TRBD1; abundance: many; j_gene: TRBJ2-1
CDR3aa: CASRRGTTETQYF; CDR3nt: TGTGCCAGCAGGCGGGGGACAACTGAGACCCAGTACTTC; v_gene: TRBV7-2; d_gene: -; abundance: many; j_gene: TRBJ2-5
CDR3aa: CASSLSSPRTQYF; CDR3nt: TGTGCCAGCAGTTTATCCTCTCCGAGGACCCAGTACTTC; v_gene: TRBV28; d_gene: -; abundance: many; j_gene: TRBJ2-5
CDR3aa: CASSQGGKREQYF; CDR3nt: TGTGCCAGCAGCCAAGGGGGGAAGCGCGAGCAGTACTTC; v_gene: TRBV3-1; d_gene: -; abundance: -; j_gene: TRBJ2-7
CDR3aa: CSVVSTDTQYF; CDR3nt: TGCAGCGTGGTGAGCACAGATACGCAGTATTTT; v_gene: TRBV29-1; d_gene: -; abundance: few; j_gene: TRBJ2-3
CDR3aa: CASSTTQVGEQYF; CDR3nt: TGTGCCAGCAGTACCACACAAGTAGGGGAGCAGTACTTC; v_gene: TRBV2; d_gene: -; abundance: many; j_gene: TRBJ2-7
CDR3aa: CASSDFGRANTGELFF; CDR3nt: TGTGCCAGCAGTGACTTCGGGAGGGCGAACACCGGGGAGCTGTTTTTT; v_gene: TRBV2; d_gene: TRBD2; abundance: -; j_gene: TRBJ2-2
CDR3aa: CSADDRSNEQFF; CDR3nt: TGCAGTGCTGATGACAGGTCTAATGAGCAGTTCTTC; v_gene: TRBV20-1; d_gene: -; abundance: few; j_gene: TRBJ2-1
CDR3aa: CAWSGGITEAFF; CDR3nt: TGTGCCTGGAGTGGGGGAATCACTGAAGCTTTCTTT; v_gene: TRBV30; d_gene: -; abundance: many; j_gene: TRBJ1-1
CDR3aa: CASSRTESNQPQHF; CDR3nt: TGTGCCAGCAGCCGGACAGAATCAAATCAGCCCCAGCATTTT; v_gene: TRBV7-9; d_gene: -; abundance: -; j_gene: TRBJ1-5
CDR3aa: CASSHLAELAGSYEQYF; CDR3nt: TGTGCCAGCAGCCACCTAGCGGAACTAGCGGGGAGCTACGAGCAGTACTTC; v_gene: TRBV14; d_gene: TRBD2; abundance: few; j_gene: TRBJ2-7
CDR3aa: CASRPVLGETQYF; CDR3nt: TGTGCCAGCAGGCCCGTGTTGGGAGAGACCCAGTACTTC; v_gene: TRBV6-2/TRBV6-3; d_gene: -; abundance: many; j_gene: TRBJ2-5
CDR3aa: CASSTGTSGDRQYF; CDR3nt: TGTGCCAGCAGCACCGGGACTAGCGGGGACAGACAGTACTTC; v_gene: TRBV7-2; d_gene: TRBD2; abundance: few; j_gene: TRBJ2-5
CDR3aa: CASSPLRTGGSETQYF; CDR3nt: TGTGCCAGCTCACCACTTCGGACGGGAGGTTCGGAGACCCAGTACTTC; v_gene: TRBV18; d_gene: TRBD2; abundance: -; j_gene: TRBJ2-5
CDR3aa: CSAQSGNTEAFF; CDR3nt: TGCAGCGCCCAAAGCGGGAACACTGAAGCTTTCTTT; v_gene: TRBV29-1; d_gene: -; abundance: many; j_gene: TRBJ1-1
CDR3aa: CATSRQGYTGELFF; CDR3nt: TGTGCCACCAGCAGACAGGGGTACACCGGGGAGCTGTTTTTT; v_gene: TRBV15; d_gene: -; abundance: many; j_gene: TRBJ2-2
CDR3aa: CASSLWGSSGRAGMGEQFF; CDR3nt: TGTGCCAGCAGTTTATGGGGTTCTAGCGGGAGGGCCGGTATGGGTGAGCAGTTCTTC; v_gene: TRBV28; d_gene: TRBD2; abundance: -; j_gene: TRBJ2-1
CDR3aa: CATSDPTSGPYEQFF; CDR3nt: TGTGCCACCAGTGATCCGACTAGCGGTCCCTACGAGCAGTTCTTC; v_gene: TRBV24-1; d_gene: TRBD2; abundance: once; j_gene: TRBJ2-1
CDR3aa: CASSQGGTGPGTF; CDR3nt: TGTGCCAGCAGCCAAGGGGGGACAGGACCGGGAACCTTC; v_gene: TRBV7-9; d_gene: TRBD1; abundance: many; j_gene: TRBJ1-2
CDR3aa: CADGPQDTQYF; CDR3nt: TGTGCCGATGGCCCACAAGATACGCAGTATTTT; v_gene: TRBV7-9; d_gene: -; abundance: many; j_gene: TRBJ2-3
CDR3aa: CSVQRLAGPRGTQYF; CDR3nt: TGCAGCGTTCAGAGGCTAGCGGGACCACGGGGTACGCAGTATTTT; v_gene: TRBV29-1; d_gene: TRBD2; abundance: many; j_gene: TRBJ2-3
CDR3aa: CASSTGTGVETQYF; CDR3nt: TGTGCCAGCAGTACCGGGACAGGGGTAGAGACCCAGTACTTC; v_gene: TRBV28; d_gene: TRBD1; abundance: many; j_gene: TRBJ2-5
CDR3aa: CASSGGGAMETQYF; CDR3nt: TGTGCCAGCAGTGGCGGGGGTGCGATGGAGACCCAGTACTTC; v_gene: TRBV6-1; d_gene: TRBD2; abundance: many; j_gene: TRBJ2-5
CDR3aa: CASTNGGRVSNTEAFF; CDR3nt: TGTGCCAGTACCAATGGGGGTAGGGTGTCGAACACTGAAGCTTTCTTT; v_gene: TRBV19; d_gene: -; abundance: -; j_gene: TRBJ1-1
CDR3aa: CASTRQGVTDTQYF; CDR3nt: TGTGCCAGCACAAGACAGGGGGTTACAGATACGCAGTATTTT; v_gene: TRBV3-1; d_gene: TRBD1; abundance: many; j_gene: TRBJ2-3
CDR3aa: CASRTRDGVSYEQYF; CDR3nt: TGTGCCAGCAGAACCCGGGACGGAGTCTCCTACGAGCAGTACTTC; v_gene: TRBV28; d_gene: -; abundance: many; j_gene: TRBJ2-7
CDR3aa: CASSLGPGGVNEQFF; CDR3nt: TGTGCCAGCAGCTTAGGGCCGGGAGGGGTCAATGAGCAGTTCTTC; v_gene: TRBV9; d_gene: TRBD2; abundance: many; j_gene: TRBJ2-1